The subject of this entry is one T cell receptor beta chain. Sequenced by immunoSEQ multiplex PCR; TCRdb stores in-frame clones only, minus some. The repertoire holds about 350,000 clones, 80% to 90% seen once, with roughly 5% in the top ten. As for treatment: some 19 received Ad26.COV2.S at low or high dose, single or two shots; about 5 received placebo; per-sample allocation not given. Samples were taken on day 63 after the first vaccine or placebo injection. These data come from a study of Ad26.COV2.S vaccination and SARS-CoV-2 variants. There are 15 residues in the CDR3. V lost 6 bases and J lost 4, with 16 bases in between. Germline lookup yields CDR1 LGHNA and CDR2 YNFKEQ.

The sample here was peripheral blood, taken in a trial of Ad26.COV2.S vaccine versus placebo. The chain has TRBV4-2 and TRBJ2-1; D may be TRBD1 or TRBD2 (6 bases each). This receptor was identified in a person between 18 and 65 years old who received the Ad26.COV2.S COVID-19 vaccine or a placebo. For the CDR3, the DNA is TGTGCCAGCAGTTCTAGAGGGGGACTGTACAATGAGCAGTTCTTC. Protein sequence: CASSSRGGLYNEQFF.